This T cell receptor (beta chain) was captured in a study of regulatory T cells in long-lasting Graves disease. Study-wide results and caveats: Peripheral blood alone, not thyroid tissue, underwent study.

In germline, CDR1 is MNHNS, CDR2 SASEGT. The V and J ends lost 2 bases and 2 bases, in that order; junction bases with no gene match: 5. The CDR3 totals 15 residues. Arm-PCR of CDR3 regions with iRepertoire HTBI primers generated TCR beta libraries. TCRdb re-called the multiplex PCR reads with MiXCR, one entry per CDR3 protein. The repertoire holds roughly 510,000 distinct CDR3 sequences, with about 16% as singletons. This clonotype was counted only a few times. The antigen is unknown. The time point denotes: newly diagnosed GD, antithyroid drugs for less than 3 months. The authors made the TCR library using RNA they extracted from PBMCs. The sample was also linked to a second study, of T cells in Graves' hyperthyroidism and ophthalmopathy.

The input for sequencing was peripheral blood mononuclear cells (PBMCs), taken at new diagnosis, from a patient treated with antithyroid drugs. The chain combines TRBV6-1 with TRBJ2-7; 8 positions agree with TRBD2. The source is a man younger than 35 with Graves disease. CDR3 region: CASSESTSGTYEQYF. In nucleotides, the CDR3 is TGTGCCAGCAGTGAATCCACTAGCGGAACCTACGAGCAGTACTTC.